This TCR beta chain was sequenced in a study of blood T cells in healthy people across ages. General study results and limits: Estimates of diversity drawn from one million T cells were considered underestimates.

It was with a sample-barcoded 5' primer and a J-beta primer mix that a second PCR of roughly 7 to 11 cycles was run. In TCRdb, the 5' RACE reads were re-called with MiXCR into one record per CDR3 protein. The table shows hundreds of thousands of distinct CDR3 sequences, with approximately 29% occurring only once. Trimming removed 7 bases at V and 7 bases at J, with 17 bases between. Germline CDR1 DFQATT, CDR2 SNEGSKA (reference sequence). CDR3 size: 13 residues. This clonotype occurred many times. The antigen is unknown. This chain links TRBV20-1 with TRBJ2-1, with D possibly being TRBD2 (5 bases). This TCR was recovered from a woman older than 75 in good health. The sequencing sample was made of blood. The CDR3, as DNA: TGCAGTGTCCCGGGGATTGTTGTGAATGAGCAGTTCTTC. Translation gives CSVPGIVVNEQFF.